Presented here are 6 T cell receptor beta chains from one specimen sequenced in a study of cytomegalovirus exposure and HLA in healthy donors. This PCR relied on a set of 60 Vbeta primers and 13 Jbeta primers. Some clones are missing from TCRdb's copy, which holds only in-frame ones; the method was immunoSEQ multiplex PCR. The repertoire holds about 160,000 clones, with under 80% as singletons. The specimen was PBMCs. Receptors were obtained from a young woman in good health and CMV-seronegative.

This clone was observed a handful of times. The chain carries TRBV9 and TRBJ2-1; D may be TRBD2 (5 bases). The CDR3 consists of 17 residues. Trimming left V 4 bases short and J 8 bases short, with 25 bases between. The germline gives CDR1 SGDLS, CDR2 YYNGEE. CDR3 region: CASSRSNRRGEYDEQFF. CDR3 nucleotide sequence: TGTGCCAGCAGCCGAAGCAATCGACGGGGAGAATACGATGAGCAGTTCTTC. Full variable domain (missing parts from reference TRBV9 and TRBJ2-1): DSGVTQTPKHLITATGQRVTLRCSPRSGDLSVYWYQQSLDQGLQFLIQYYNGEERAKGNILERFSAQQFPDLHSELNLSSLELGDSALYFCASSRSNRRGEYDEQFFGPGTRLTVL.

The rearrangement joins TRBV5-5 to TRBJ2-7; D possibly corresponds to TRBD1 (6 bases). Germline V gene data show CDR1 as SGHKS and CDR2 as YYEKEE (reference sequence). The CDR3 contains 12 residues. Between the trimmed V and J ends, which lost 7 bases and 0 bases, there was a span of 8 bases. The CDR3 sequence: CASGQNSYEQYF. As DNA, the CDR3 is TGTGCCAGCGGACAGAACTCCTACGAGCAGTACTTC.

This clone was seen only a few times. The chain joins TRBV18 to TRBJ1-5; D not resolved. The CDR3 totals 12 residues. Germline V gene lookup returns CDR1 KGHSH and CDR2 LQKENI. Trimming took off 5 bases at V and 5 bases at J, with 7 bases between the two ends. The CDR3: CASSEGDQPQHF. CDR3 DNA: TGTGCCAGCTCAGAGGGTGATCAGCCCCAGCATTTT.

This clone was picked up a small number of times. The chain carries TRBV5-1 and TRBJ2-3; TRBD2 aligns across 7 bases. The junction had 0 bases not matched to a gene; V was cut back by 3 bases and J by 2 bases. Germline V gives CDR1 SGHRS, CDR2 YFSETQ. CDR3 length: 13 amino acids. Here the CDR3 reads CASSWDYTDTQYF. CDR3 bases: TGCGCCAGCAGCTGGGACTACACAGATACGCAGTATTTT.

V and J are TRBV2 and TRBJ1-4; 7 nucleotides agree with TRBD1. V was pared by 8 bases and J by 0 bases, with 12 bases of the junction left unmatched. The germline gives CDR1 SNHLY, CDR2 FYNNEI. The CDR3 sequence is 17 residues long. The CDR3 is CASQLQGNLATNEKLFF. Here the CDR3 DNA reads TGTGCCAGCCAATTACAGGGGAACCTTGCAACTAATGAAAAACTGTTTTTT.

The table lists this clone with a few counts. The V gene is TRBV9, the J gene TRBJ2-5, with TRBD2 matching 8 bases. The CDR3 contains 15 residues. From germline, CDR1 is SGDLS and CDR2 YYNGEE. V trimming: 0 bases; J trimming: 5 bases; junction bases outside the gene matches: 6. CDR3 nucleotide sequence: TGTGCCAGCAGCGTAGGGCCGGGAGGGTCCGAGACCCAGTACTTC. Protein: CASSVGPGGSETQYF.